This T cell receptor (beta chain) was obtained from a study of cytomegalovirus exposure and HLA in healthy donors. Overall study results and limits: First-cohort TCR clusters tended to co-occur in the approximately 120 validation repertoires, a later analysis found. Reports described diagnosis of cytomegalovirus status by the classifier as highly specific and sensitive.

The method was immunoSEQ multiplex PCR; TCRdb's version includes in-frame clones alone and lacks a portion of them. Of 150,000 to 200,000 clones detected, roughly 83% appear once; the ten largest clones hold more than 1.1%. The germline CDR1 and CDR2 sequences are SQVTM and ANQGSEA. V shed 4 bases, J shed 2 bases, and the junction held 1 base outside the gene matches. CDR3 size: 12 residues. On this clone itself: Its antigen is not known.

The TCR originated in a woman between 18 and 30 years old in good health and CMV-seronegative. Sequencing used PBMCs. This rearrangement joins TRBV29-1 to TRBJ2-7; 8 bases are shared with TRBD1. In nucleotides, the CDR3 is TGCAGCGTTGGGACAGGGACCTACGAGCAGTACTTC. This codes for CSVGTGTYEQYF.